A single sample is the source of the 7 T cell receptor beta chains below, sequenced in a study of CD8 T cells in ankylosing spondylitis. Whole-study findings and limits: Made up of eight highly homologous variants, a TCR beta motif appeared characteristic of ankylosing spondylitis blood.

Their antigen targets remain unknown. TCRdb ran MiXCR on the 5' RACE reads and lists one entry per CDR3 protein. The table includes around 890,000 distinct CDR3 sequences, approximately 10% detected once. Sequenced sample: blood, either unsorted or a sorted T cell fraction (not recorded which). Source of these receptors: a male donor with ankylosing spondylitis.

V and J are TRBV4-3 and TRBJ2-7; D ambiguous. Trimming took off 0 bases at V and 3 bases at J, with 12 bases between the two ends. CDR1 and CDR2 from the germline V gene are LGHNA and YSLEER. CDR3 length: 15 residues. Here the CDR3 DNA reads TGCGCCAGCAGCCAAGAATGGTCTTCATTCTACGAGCAGTACTTC. It codes for CASSQEWSSFYEQYF.

This chain uses TRBV6-5 with TRBJ2-5; 9 nucleotides match TRBD2. V was pared by 2 bases and J by 5 bases, with 3 bases of the junction left unmatched. Germline CDR1 is MNHEY and CDR2 is SVGAGI. CDR3 length: 14 amino acids. CDR3: CASSYALAGETQYF. The CDR3 nucleotides are TGTGCCAGCAGTTACGCACTAGCGGGCGAGACCCAGTACTTC.

This clonotype was seen only a few times. The J gene is TRBJ2-3, the V gene TRBV29-1; 7 bases are a match to TRBD1. The V gene's germline CDR1 is SQVTM and CDR2 ANQGSEA. V lost 7 bases and J lost 2; bases outside the gene matches: 9. The CDR3 runs 14 residues. The CDR3 bases are TGCAGCGGGGTCGGGACAGTATCCACAGATACGCAGTATTTT. It encodes CSGVGTVSTDTQYF.

This clonotype was seen only a few times. The chain is built from TRBV7-2 and TRBJ2-1; D unclear. The CDR3 has 15 amino acids. Germline V lookup: CDR1 SGHTA, CDR2 FQGNSA. V was trimmed by 0 bases and J by 8 bases, leaving 14 bases between them. CDR3 protein: CASSLALIVSHEQFF. Here the CDR3 DNA reads TGTGCCAGCAGCTTAGCGCTGATAGTTAGCCATGAGCAGTTCTTC.

This clonotype was observed a few times. The chain combines TRBV20-1 with TRBJ2-7; 9 bases agree with TRBD1. The CDR3 contains 13 residues. V was clipped by 6 bases and J by 3 bases; unmatched bases: 6. Germline CDR1 is DFQATT and CDR2 is SNEGSKA (reference sequence). The CDR3 here is CSAFDRGGYEQYF. The CDR3 bases are TGCAGTGCCTTCGACAGGGGGGGCTACGAGCAGTACTTC.

The chain has TRBV20-1 and TRBJ2-3; weak D call: TRBD2 (6 bases). The CDR3 contains 15 residues. CDR1 is DFQATT and CDR2 is SNEGSKA in the germline V gene (reference sequence). Trimming cost V 0 bases and J 2 bases, with 12 bases left between them. The CDR3 loop is CSARDHGGYTDTQYF. CDR3 sequence (DNA): TGCAGTGCTAGAGATCACGGGGGTTACACAGATACGCAGTATTTT.

The table lists this clonotype with a few counts. The chain employs TRBV5-1 and TRBJ1-3; D is perhaps TRBD1 (5 bases). The length of the CDR3 is 15 residues. Trimming shortened V by 2 bases and J by 0 bases, and 9 bases separated the two germline ends. The germline V gene has CDR1 SGHRS and CDR2 YFSETQ. The CDR3 bases are TGCGCCAGCAGCTTAGGACATCTCTCTGGAAACACCATATATTTT. Amino acids: CASSLGHLSGNTIYF.